These 24 T cell receptor beta chains were all obtained from the same sample, sequenced in a study of naive and memory T cell subsets. Both TRBC1 and TRBC2 were covered by a beta constant-region primer of two equimolar oligonucleotides. Ligated cDNA was amplified by four rounds of PCR with nested alpha and beta constant-region primers and SP2. TCRdb reanalysed the UMI-ligation and nested PCR reads using MiXCR and keeps one entry per CDR3 protein. This sample yields about 120,000 distinct CDR3 sequences, of which over 30% are seen a single time; roughly 0.86% belongs to the top ten. Sequencing was carried out using central memory CD4+ T cells from blood. These receptors were obtained from a human donor in good health.

This chain joins TRBV20-1 and TRBJ2-5, with a weak D call TRBD2 (6 bases). Per germline, CDR1 DFQATT and CDR2 SNEGSKA (reference sequence). With 3 bases removed from V and 5 bases from J, the gap between germline ends came to 13 bases. The CDR3 runs to 13 residues. The CDR3 DNA reads as TGCAGTGCTAGCATCGGTAGCGGCGAGACCCAGTACTTC. Its protein is CSASIGSGETQYF.

This clonotype was picked up a small number of times. The V and J genes are TRBV7-2 and TRBJ2-1, with 16 bases identical to TRBD2. The germline gives CDR1 SGHTA, CDR2 FQGNSA. The CDR3 is 18 residues long. V gave up 4 bases and J gave up 0 bases; unmatched junction bases: 3. Written as DNA, the CDR3 is TGTGCCAGCAGCTATGGGACTAGCGGGAGGGCCTCCTACAATGAGCAGTTCTTC. It encodes CASSYGTSGRASYNEQFF. Complete variable domain (other parts from reference TRBV7-2 and TRBJ2-1): GAGVSQSPSNKVTEKGKDVELRCDPISGHTALYWYRQSLGQGLEFLIYFQGNSAPDKSGLPSDRFSAERTGGSVSTLTIQRTQQEDSAVYLCASSYGTSGRASYNEQFFGPGTRLTVL.

This clonotype was seen more than once but under ten times. The rearrangement uses TRBV5-4 and TRBJ1-2; no definite D call. The CDR3 totals 16 residues. With 3 bases removed from V and 6 bases from J, the gap between germline ends came to 21 bases. Germline V gives CDR1 SGHNT, CDR2 YYREEE (reference sequence). The CDR3 DNA reads as TGTGCCAGCAGCTCTGGCCCTAGAGGGAACGCTAATGGCTACACCTTC. Protein sequence: CASSSGPRGNANGYTF. Full variable domain (rest looked up from reference TRBV5-4 and TRBJ1-2): ETGVTQSPTHLIKTRGQQVTLRCSSQSGHNTVSWYQQALGQGPQFIFQYYREEENGRGNFPPRFSGLQFPNYSSELNVNALELDDSALYLCASSSGPRGNANGYTFGSGTRLTVV.

This clonotype was seen a single time. The chain uses TRBV25-1 and TRBJ2-1; 9 bases fit TRBD2. V gave up 7 bases and J gave up 12 bases; unmatched junction bases: 13. The CDR3 is made up of 14 amino acids. Germline loops: CDR1 MGHDK, CDR2 SYGVNS. The CDR3: CASNPRGLATTQFF. CDR3 coding DNA: TGTGCCAGCAATCCCCGAGGACTAGCGACGACGCAGTTCTTC.

The chain carries TRBV10-2 and TRBJ1-2; TRBD1 matches 8 bases. The length of the CDR3 is 13 residues. Germline CDR1 reads WSHSY; CDR2 reads SAAADI. The V gene end was trimmed by 5 bases and the J gene end by 5 bases; junction bases not matched to a gene: 4. The CDR3 DNA reads TGCGCCAGCAGTCCGACAGGGGAGTATGGCTACACCTTC. This sequence encodes CASSPTGEYGYTF.

This clonotype has only a few counts. The chain combines TRBV7-9 with TRBJ2-2; a weak D match, TRBD2 (5 bases). In germline, CDR1 is SEHNR, CDR2 FQNEAQ (reference sequence). Trimming stripped 4 bases from V and 3 bases from J, with 15 bases between. CDR3 length: 16 amino acids. The CDR3 nucleotides are TGTGCCAGCAGCTCCCGGGGTAGCTTCGACACCGGGGAGCTGTTTTTT. This translates into CASSSRGSFDTGELFF.

This chain uses TRBV7-2 with TRBJ1-5, with D unclear. V shed 1 base and J shed 2 bases, with 12 bases lying between them. The CDR3 is made up of 16 amino acids. Germline V CDR1 and CDR2: SGHTA, FQGNSA. This CDR3 is CASSLGGRIRNQPQHF. CDR3 sequence (DNA): TGTGCCAGCAGCTTAGGAGGAAGAATCCGCAATCAGCCCCAGCATTTT.

This chain joins TRBV5-6 and TRBJ2-3, with TRBD2 matching over 14 bases. There are 18 residues in the CDR3. Germline V CDR1 and CDR2: SGHDT, YYEEEE. The J segment lost 3 bases and the V segment lost 3 bases, leaving 9 bases of the junction unmatched. In nucleotides, the CDR3 is TGTGCCAGCAGCTCCTTAACGACTAGCGGGAGGGTAACAGATACGCAGTATTTT. It yields the protein CASSSLTTSGRVTDTQYF.

This clonotype was counted a few times. This chain links TRBV4-2 with TRBJ1-1; TRBD1 might be the D (5 bases). Germline loops: CDR1 LGHNA, CDR2 YNFKEQ. The CDR3 sequence is 13 residues long. Trimming shortened V by 0 bases and J by 7 bases, and 9 bases separated the two germline ends. The CDR3 reads CASSQEGRGEAFF. The CDR3 bases are TGTGCCAGCAGCCAAGAGGGGCGGGGTGAAGCTTTCTTT.

The genes are TRBV20-1 and TRBJ1-4; D possibly corresponds to TRBD1 (5 bases). Trimming took off 8 bases at V and 0 bases at J, with 19 bases between the two ends. The CDR3 has 16 amino acids. From germline, CDR1 is DFQATT and CDR2 SNEGSKA (reference sequence). CDR3 DNA sequence: TGCAGTCCGTCGGGCAGCGGGGGGTCAACTAATGAAAAACTGTTTTTT. Its protein product is CSPSGSGGSTNEKLFF.

This clonotype has a single count. This rearrangement joins TRBV7-2 to TRBJ2-1, with D maybe TRBD2 (5 bases). The CDR3 runs to 13 residues. Per the germline V gene, CDR1 is SGHTA and CDR2 is FQGNSA. Trimming took off 8 bases at V and 5 bases at J, with 13 bases between the two ends. CDR3: CASLRTRNNEQFF. The CDR3 DNA follows: TGTGCCAGCCTTAGAACTAGAAACAATGAGCAGTTCTTC.

The rearrangement links TRBV3-1 to TRBJ2-1; D gene unclear. This CDR3 is 15 amino acids long. V gave up 0 bases and J gave up 3 bases, with 9 bases separating them. Germline lookup yields CDR1 LGHDT and CDR2 YNNKEL (reference sequence). This CDR3 is CASSQDLSRYNEQFF. CDR3 in DNA: TGTGCCAGCAGCCAAGATCTATCTCGCTACAATGAGCAGTTCTTC.

This clonotype was recorded a few times. The rearrangement links TRBV27 to TRBJ2-7; D might be TRBD1 (5 bases). V lost 0 bases to trimming and J lost 4 bases, with 10 bases between them. This CDR3 region has 14 residues. Germline V gene lookup returns CDR1 MNHEY and CDR2 SMNVEV (reference sequence). The CDR3: CASSLSGVQYEQYF. DNA of the CDR3: TGTGCCAGCAGTTTATCAGGGGTACAGTACGAGCAGTACTTC.

The chain couples TRBV3-1 to TRBJ2-4; the D gene is possibly TRBD1 (6 bases). The CDR3 is 18 amino acids. Germline V lookup: CDR1 LGHDT, CDR2 YNNKEL (reference sequence). V dropped 1 base and J dropped 0 bases, with 16 bases sitting between them. The CDR3 DNA is TGTGCCAGCAGCCAAGCCGGGACACAGATTCCAGCCAAAAACATTCAGTACTTC. This encodes CASSQAGTQIPAKNIQYF. The whole variable domain, remainder taken from reference TRBV3-1 and TRBJ2-4, is DTAVSQTPKYLVTQMGNDKSIKCEQNLGHDTMYWYKQDSKKFLKIMFSYNNKELIINETVPNRFSPKSPDKAHLNLHINSLELGDSAVYFCASSQAGTQIPAKNIQYFGAGTRLSVL.

This chain connects TRBV12-3 or TRBV12-4 to TRBJ2-4; 7 bases line up with TRBD1. CDR3 length equals 13 residues. Trimming at V came to 7 bases and at J to 6 bases, leaving 6 bases not matched to a gene. CDR3 sequence reads: CASKRGQGNIQYF. CDR3 nucleotide sequence: TGTGCCAGCAAAAGGGGGCAGGGAAACATTCAGTACTTC.

This chain links TRBV5-1 with TRBJ2-3, with 9 positions matching TRBD1. Per the germline V gene, CDR1 is SGHRS and CDR2 is YFSETQ. Trimming at V came to 4 bases and at J to 6 bases, leaving 6 bases not matched to a gene. This CDR3 is 14 amino acids long. The CDR3 region has the DNA TGCGCCAGCAGCATCGGGACAGGGCGGGATACGCAGTATTTT. Encoded protein: CASSIGTGRDTQYF.

The rearrangement uses TRBV7-2 and TRBJ2-3; maybe TRBD1 (8 bases). The CDR3 loop spans 19 amino acids. CDR1 is SGHTA and CDR2 is FQGNSA in the germline V gene. V dropped 5 bases and J dropped 1 base, with 25 bases sitting between them. The CDR3 region has the DNA TGTGCCAGCAGCCGCAGGGGGCGGGAGTATCGTGAGGGCACAGATACGCAGTATTTT. Translation: CASSRRGREYREGTDTQYF.

The V and J genes are TRBV6-6 and TRBJ2-1; 13 nucleotides line up with TRBD2. The V segment lost 7 bases and the J segment 1 base; nucleotides outside the gene matches: 10. The CDR3 is made up of 18 amino acids. The germline V gene encodes CDR1 MNHNY and CDR2 SVGAGI (reference sequence). As DNA, the CDR3 is TGTGCCAGCACCGATGGACTAGCGGGAGTCCTGTCCTACAATGAGCAGTTCTTC. Amino acids: CASTDGLAGVLSYNEQFF.

Written as DNA, the CDR3 is TGCAGTGCTAGAGTCGGGACTAGCGGGGGTGCTCGGATTCAAGAGACCCAGTACTTC. It yields the protein CSARVGTSGGARIQETQYF. This rearrangement joins TRBV20-1 to TRBJ2-5, with 14 bases that match TRBD2. Trimming removed 1 base from V and 2 bases from J; junction bases left unmatched: 12. There are 19 residues in the CDR3. The V gene's germline CDR1 is DFQATT and CDR2 SNEGSKA (reference sequence).

The chain's CDR3 is CASSPKAGLGSFTYEQYF. CDR3 nucleotides: TGTGCCAGCTCACCGAAAGCGGGATTGGGCTCCTTTACCTACGAGCAGTACTTC. V is TRBV18 and J is TRBJ2-7; TRBD2 matches at 7 bases. The CDR3 contains 18 residues. Germline assignment: CDR1 KGHSH and CDR2 LQKENI. The trim removed 3 bases at V and 2 bases at J, leaving 16 bases unmatched.

DNA of the CDR3: TGCGCCAGCAACCGGGACGCCAAGGACGGGAATGAGCAGTTCTTC. Protein product: CASNRDAKDGNEQFF. The chain links TRBV5-1 to TRBJ2-1, with D possibly called TRBD1 or TRBD2 (5 bases each). Germline V gene lookup returns CDR1 SGHRS and CDR2 YFSETQ. Trimming removed 6 bases from V and 7 bases from J, with 20 bases in between. This CDR3 is built from 15 residues.

In its sample, this clonotype was seen a few times. The chain combines TRBV28 with TRBJ2-7; the D is unclear. Between the trimmed V and J ends, which lost 6 bases and 3 bases, there was a span of 15 bases. Germline V lookup: CDR1 MDHEN, CDR2 SYDVKM. The length of the CDR3 is 14 residues. The CDR3 loop is CASSQGLIGYEQYF. For the CDR3, the DNA is TGTGCCAGCAGCCAAGGGTTAATAGGCTACGAGCAGTACTTC.

This clonotype was found many times. V is TRBV6-5 and J is TRBJ2-3; 8 positions agree with TRBD1. Germline lookup yields CDR1 MNHEY and CDR2 SVGAGI. V was pared by 1 base and J by 3 bases, with 6 bases of the junction left unmatched. The CDR3 runs 16 residues. CDR3 loop: CASSYLTGVGTDTQYF. The DNA of the CDR3 is TGTGCCAGCAGTTACTTGACAGGGGTTGGGACAGATACGCAGTATTTT.

This clonotype was detected only a few times. The CDR3 loop is CASSYLGQGGEQFF. Here the CDR3 DNA reads TGTGCCAGCAGTTACCTGGGTCAGGGTGGTGAGCAGTTCTTC. The chain recombines TRBV12-3 or TRBV12-4 with TRBJ2-1; a possible D gene is TRBD1 (5 bases). Trimming left V 4 bases short and J 9 bases short, with 16 bases between. This CDR3 is built from 14 residues.